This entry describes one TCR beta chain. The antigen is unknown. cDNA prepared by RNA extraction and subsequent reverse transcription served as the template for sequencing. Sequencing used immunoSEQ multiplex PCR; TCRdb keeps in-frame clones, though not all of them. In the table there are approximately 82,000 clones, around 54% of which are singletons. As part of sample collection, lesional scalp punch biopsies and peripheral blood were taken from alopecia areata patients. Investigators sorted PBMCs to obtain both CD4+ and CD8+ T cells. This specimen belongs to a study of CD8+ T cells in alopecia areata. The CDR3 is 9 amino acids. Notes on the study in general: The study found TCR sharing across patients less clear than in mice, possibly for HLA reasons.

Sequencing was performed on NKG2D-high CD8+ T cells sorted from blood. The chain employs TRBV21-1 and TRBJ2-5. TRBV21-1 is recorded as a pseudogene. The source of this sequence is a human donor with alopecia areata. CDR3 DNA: TGTGCCTCCCTTGGGTCCCAGTACTTC. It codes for CASLGSQYF.